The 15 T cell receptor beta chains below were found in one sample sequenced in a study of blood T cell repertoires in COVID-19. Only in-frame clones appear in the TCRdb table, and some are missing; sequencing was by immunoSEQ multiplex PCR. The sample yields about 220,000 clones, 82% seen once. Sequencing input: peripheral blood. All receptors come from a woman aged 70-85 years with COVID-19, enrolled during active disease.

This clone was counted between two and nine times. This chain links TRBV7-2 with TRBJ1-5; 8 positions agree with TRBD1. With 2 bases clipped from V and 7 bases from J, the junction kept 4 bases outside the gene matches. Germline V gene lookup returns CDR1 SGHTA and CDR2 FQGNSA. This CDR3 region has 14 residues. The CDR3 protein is CASSLSTGEQPQHF. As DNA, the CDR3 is TGTGCCAGCAGCTTATCGACAGGGGAGCAGCCCCAGCATTTT.

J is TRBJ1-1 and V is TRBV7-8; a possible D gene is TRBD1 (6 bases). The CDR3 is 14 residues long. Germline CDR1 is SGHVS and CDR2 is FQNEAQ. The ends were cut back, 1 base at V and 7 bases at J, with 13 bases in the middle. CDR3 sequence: CASSLEAGVGEAFF. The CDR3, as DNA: TGTGCCAGCAGCTTAGAAGCAGGGGTGGGTGAAGCTTTCTTT.

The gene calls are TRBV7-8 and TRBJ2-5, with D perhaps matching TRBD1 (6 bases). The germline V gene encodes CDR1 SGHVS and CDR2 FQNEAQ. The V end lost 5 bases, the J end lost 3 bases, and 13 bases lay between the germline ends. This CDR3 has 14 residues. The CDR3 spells CASSRGQNKETQYF. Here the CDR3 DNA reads TGTGCCAGCAGCCGAGGACAGAACAAAGAGACCCAGTACTTC.

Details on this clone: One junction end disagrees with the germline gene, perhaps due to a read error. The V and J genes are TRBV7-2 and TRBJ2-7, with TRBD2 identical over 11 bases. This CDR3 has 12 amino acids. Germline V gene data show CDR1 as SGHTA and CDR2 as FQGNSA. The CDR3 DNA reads TGTGCCAGCAGCACACCTCCGTGGACTAGCGGGTTC. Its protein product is CASSTPPWTSGF. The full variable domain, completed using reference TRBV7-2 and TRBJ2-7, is GAGVSQSPSNKVTEKGKDVELRCDPISGHTALYWYRQSLGQGLEFLIYFQGNSAPDKSGLPSDRFSAERTGGSVSTLTIQRTQQEDSAVYLCASSTPPWTSGFGPGTRLTVT.

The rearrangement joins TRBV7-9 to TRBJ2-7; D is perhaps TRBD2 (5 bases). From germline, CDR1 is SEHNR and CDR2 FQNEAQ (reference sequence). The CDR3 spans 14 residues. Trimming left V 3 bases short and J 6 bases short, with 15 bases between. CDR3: CASSFGSGVGEQYF. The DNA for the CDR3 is TGTGCCAGCAGCTTTGGGTCCGGGGTCGGCGAGCAGTACTTC. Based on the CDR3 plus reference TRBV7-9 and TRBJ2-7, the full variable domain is DTGVSQNPRHKITKRGQNVTFRCDPISEHNRLYWYRQTLGQGPEFLTYFQNEAQLEKSRLLSDRFSAERPKGSFSTLEIQRTEQGDSAMYLCASSFGSGVGEQYFGPGTRLTVT.

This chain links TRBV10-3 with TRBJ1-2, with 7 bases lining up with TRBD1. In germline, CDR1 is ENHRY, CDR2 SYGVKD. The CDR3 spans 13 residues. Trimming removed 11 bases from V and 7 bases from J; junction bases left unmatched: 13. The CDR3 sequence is CAVQRDRKSGYTF. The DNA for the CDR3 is TGTGCCGTACAACGGGACAGAAAATCTGGCTACACCTTC.

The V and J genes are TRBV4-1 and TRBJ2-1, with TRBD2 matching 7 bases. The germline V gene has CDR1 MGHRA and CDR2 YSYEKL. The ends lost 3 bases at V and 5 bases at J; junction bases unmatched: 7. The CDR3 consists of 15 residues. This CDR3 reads CASSHPGLRHNEQFF. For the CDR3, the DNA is TGCGCCAGCAGCCACCCGGGACTACGTCACAATGAGCAGTTCTTC.

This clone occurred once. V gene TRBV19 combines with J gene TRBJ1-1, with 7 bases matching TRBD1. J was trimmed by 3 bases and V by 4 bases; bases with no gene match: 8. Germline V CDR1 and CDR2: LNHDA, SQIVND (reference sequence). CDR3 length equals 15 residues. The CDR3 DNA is TGTGCCAGTAGTACAGCACAGGGGTTTTACACTGAAGCTTTCTTT. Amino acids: CASSTAQGFYTEAFF.

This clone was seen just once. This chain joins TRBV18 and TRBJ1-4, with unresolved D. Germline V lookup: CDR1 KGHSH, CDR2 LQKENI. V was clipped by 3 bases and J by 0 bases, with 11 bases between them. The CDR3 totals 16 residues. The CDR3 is CASSPALPATNEKLFF. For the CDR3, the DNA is TGTGCCAGCTCACCGGCCTTACCTGCAACTAATGAAAAACTGTTTTTT.

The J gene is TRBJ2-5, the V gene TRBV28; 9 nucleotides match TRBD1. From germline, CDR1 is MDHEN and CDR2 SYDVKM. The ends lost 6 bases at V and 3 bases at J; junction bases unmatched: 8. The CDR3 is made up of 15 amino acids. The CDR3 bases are TGTGCCAGCAGAATGGCCGGGACAGGGAAAGAGACCCAGTACTTC. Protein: CASRMAGTGKETQYF.

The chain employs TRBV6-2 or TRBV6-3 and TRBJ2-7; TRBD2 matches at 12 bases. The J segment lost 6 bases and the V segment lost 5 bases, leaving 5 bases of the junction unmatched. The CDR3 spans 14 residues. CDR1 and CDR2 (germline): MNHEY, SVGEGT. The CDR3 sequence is CASSLAGGVVEQYF. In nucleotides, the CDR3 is TGTGCCAGCAGTCTAGCGGGAGGGGTCGTCGAGCAGTACTTC.

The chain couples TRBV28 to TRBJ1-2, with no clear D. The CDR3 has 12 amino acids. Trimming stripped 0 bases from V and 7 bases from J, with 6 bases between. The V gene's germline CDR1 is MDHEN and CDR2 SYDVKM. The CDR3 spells CASSLWKRGYTF. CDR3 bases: TGTGCCAGCAGTTTATGGAAGCGTGGCTACACCTTC.

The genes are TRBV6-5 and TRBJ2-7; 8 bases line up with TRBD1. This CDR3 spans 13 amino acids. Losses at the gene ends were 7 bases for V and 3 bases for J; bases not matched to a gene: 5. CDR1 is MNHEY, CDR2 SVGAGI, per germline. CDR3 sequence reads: CASTADRGYEQYF. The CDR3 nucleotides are TGTGCCAGCACGGCTGACAGGGGCTACGAGCAGTACTTC.

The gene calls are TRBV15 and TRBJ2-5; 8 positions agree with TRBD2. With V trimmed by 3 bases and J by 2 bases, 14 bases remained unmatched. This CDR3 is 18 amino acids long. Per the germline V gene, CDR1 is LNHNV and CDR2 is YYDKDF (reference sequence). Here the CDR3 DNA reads TGTGCCACCAGCAGGGGCTCCGGGACTAGGCAGGGTCAAGAGACCCAGTACTTC. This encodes CATSRGSGTRQGQETQYF.

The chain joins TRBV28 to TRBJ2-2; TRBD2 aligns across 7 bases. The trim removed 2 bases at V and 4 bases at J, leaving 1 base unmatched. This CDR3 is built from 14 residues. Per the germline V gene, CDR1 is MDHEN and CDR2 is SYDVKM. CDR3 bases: TGTGCCAGCAGTTTAGGCGGGGGCACCGGGGAGCTGTTTTTT. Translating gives CASSLGGGTGELFF.